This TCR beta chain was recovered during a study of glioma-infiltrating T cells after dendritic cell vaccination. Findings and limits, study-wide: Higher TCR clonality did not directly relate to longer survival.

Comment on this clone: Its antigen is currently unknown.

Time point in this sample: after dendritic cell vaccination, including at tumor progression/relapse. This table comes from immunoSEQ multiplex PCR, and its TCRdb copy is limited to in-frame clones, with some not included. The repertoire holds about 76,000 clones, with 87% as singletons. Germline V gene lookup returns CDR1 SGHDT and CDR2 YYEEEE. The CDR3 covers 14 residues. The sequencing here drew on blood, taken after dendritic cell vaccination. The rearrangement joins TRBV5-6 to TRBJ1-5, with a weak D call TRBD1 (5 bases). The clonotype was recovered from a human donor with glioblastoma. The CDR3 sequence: CAGGGKYSNQPQHF. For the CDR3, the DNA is TGTGCGGGTGGGGGGAAGTATAGCAATCAGCCCCAGCATTTT.